This T cell receptor beta chain was captured by sequencing in a study of shared clonotypes between healthy human individuals. A word on this clone: The antigen is undetermined.

Profiling relied on immunoSEQ multiplex PCR, and the TCRdb table lists in-frame clones only, not all of them. The sample records 2 million to 2.5 million clones, 85% to 95% being singletons. Study conclusions and caveats: Relative to memory subsets, naive subsets generally showed larger estimated richness. An anticipated effect of sequencing depth on clonotype sharing among donors was recognized. With several donors compared, roughly 5% of naive CD4 clonotypes were shared.

The CDR3 runs 15 residues. The germline V gene encodes CDR1 SGHTA and CDR2 FQGTGA. V was shortened by 2 bases and J by 2 bases, with 12 bases between the two germline ends. The sequencing input was naive CD4+ T cells from PBMCs. The subset denotes: CD45RA+ positively selected. This rearrangement joins TRBV7-3 to TRBJ1-1, with D possibly being TRBD1 (6 bases). The TCR was taken from a man between 18 and 29 years old in good health. Some clones in this sample may be carry-over from other donors' samples. In DNA form, the CDR3 reads TGTGCCAGCAGCTTAGGTAGGACAGCCAACACTGAAGCTTTCTTT. Its protein is CASSLGRTANTEAFF.